This T cell receptor beta chain was profiled in a study of beta chain features in type 1 diabetes. This clone was observed a handful of times. Its cognate antigen is unknown. Researchers reported sorting CD4+ naive, central memory, regulatory and stem cell-like memory cells via CD45RO/CCR7/CD25/CD127/CD95/CD27. Findings and caveats of the study: Moderate yet significant TCRB CDR3 shortening was seen in Type 1 diabetes patients in all four CD4+ subsets.

What was sequenced were expressed TCRB transcripts, since all of the isolated RNA had been reverse transcribed. Assay: immunoSEQ multiplex PCR; the TCRdb copy retains only in-frame clones and omits some. The table shows about 140,000 clones, with roughly 9.3% occurring only once. Per germline, CDR1 SGHRS and CDR2 YFSETQ. The V and J ends lost 7 bases and 1 base respectively, with 11 bases between them. The CDR3 spans 14 residues. This sequence was found in a woman aged 40 to 50 in good health. The sequenced sample was central memory CD4+ T cells from blood. The chain is built from TRBV5-1 and TRBJ2-2, with D perhaps TRBD2 (5 bases). CDR3 in DNA: TGCGCCAGCTCCCCCGCGGGGAACACCGGGGAGCTGTTTTTT. Protein sequence: CASSPAGNTGELFF.